Reported below is one T cell receptor beta chain. What it binds is unknown. Generated by immunoSEQ multiplex PCR, the TCRdb table keeps only in-frame clones and is missing some. The data hold approximately 840,000 clones, with roughly 96% observed a single time. The sample originates from a study of shared clonotypes between healthy human individuals. The study's findings and limits: Shared clonotypes across all four donors exceeded non-shared ones in generation probability. Among several donors, approximately 5% of naive CD4 clonotypes were found in common.

Naive CD8 cells were CD45RO-negative, positively selected for CCR7, excluding terminally differentiated effector memory CD45RA+ cells. The sample consisted of naive CD8+ T cells sorted from blood. The receptor comes from a man aged 25-40 years in good health.

CDR3 sequence (DNA): TGCGCCAGCAACGTGGCTAGCGGGTTATACGAGCAGTACTTC. Amino acid sequence: CASNVASGLYEQYF. The chain uses TRBV10-2 and TRBJ2-7, with 8 bases fitting TRBD2. Germline CDR1 is WSHSY and CDR2 is SAAADI. Germline trimming cut 7 bases from V and 4 bases from J; bases unmatched to any gene: 9. The CDR3 is made up of 14 amino acids.